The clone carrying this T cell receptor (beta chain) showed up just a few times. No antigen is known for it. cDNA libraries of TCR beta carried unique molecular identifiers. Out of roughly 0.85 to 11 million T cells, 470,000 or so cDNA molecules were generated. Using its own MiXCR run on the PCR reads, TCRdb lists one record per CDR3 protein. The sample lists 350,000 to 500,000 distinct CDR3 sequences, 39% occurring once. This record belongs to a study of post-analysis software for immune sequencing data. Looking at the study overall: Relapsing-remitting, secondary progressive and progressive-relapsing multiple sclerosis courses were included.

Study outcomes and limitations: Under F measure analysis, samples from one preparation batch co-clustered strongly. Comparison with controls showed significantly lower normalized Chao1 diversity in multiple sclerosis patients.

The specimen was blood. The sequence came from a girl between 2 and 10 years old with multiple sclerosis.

The CDR3 nucleotides read TGTGCCAGCAGTGATGTCAGGGGTAATTCACCCCTCCACTTT. Residues: CASSDVRGNSPLHF. V is TRBV28 and J is TRBJ1-6, with a weak D call TRBD1 (6 bases). The CDR3 has 14 residues. Trimming cost V 5 bases and J 6 bases, with 11 bases left between them. The V gene's germline CDR1 is MDHEN and CDR2 SYDVKM.